This paragraph reports one T cell receptor (beta chain). Its recognized antigen is unknown. No much larger clone exists at a distance of one base, and base qualities are not known. These data belong to a study of T cells in Graves' hyperthyroidism and ophthalmopathy (dated by TCRdb to 2018 to 2020). About the study as a whole: Peripheral blood was sampled at the time of initial diagnosis, prior to any treatment. A discovery cohort of about a hundred patients, about 40 with Graves' ophthalmopathy and fewer than 65 with stable Graves' hyperthyroidism, was used to find distinguishing TCR V-J signatures. Whether ophthalmopathy could be predicted prospectively was tested in an independent validation cohort made up of under 20 hyperthyroidism patients plus 17 patients who later progressed to ophthalmopathy. For training and testing, the 100 patients in the discovery cohort were randomly divided in a 7:3 ratio. The study also compared thyroid tissue and blood T-cell repertoires from roughly six Graves' hyperthyroidism patients. After blood sampling, hyperthyroidism patients were treated with methimazole at a starting dose of 30 mg daily, and ophthalmopathy patients were treated with high-dose intravenous methylprednisolone. TCR Vbeta CDR3 sequencing of 120 to 150 peripheral blood samples (43 ophthalmopathy, around 80 hyperthyroidism and approximately 17 progressor patients) is reported in the paper. General study outcomes and caveats: In cross-validation, a model built on a 13 V-J signature told ophthalmopathy apart from stable hyperthyroidism with approximately 90% sensitivity and around 81% specificity, and in testing the same model reached 80%/75%. In validation, the model predicted progression to ophthalmopathy with approximately 70% sensitivity and approximately 74% specificity, a median of around 6.6 months before onset. Most expanded thyroid clonotypes (frequency above 0.001) were also found in blood, which suggests that blood repertoires may mirror thyroid immune responses. No statistical method was used to fix the sample size in advance, and group allocation was not hidden from the investigators.

Stable Graves' hyperthyroidism was defined as no progression to ophthalmopathy during 18 months of follow-up. The hyperthyroidism patients were between 18 and 65 years old and newly diagnosed, with a disease duration of less than 2 months. Patients with uncontrolled infections, other autoimmune diseases, pregnancy or lactation were excluded. Clinical symptoms, serum thyroxine and TRAb, thyroid ultrasound, and orbital computed tomography formed the basis for the diagnoses. PBMCs were isolated from about 9.2 ml of fresh peripheral blood by Ficoll-Paque density gradient centrifugation. Total RNA was extracted with Trizol reagent, and quality was checked on an Agilent 2100 Bioanalyzer. The TCR beta CDR3 regions were amplified from the RNA transcripts. A first-round RT-PCR of the TCR CDR3 used the HTBI primer set with the Qiagen OneStep RT-PCR kit. Libraries were constructed in a second round of multiplex PCR, after which size selection and purification were performed. The libraries were sequenced on an Illumina HiSeq2000 using paired-end 100 bp reads. The original methods were these. SOAPnuke was used to process the raw data, removing reads that contained adapters or uncalled bases, had a mean Phred below 15, or lacked an exact match to the constant primer or identifier. High-quality paired reads were merged using COPE v1.2.5, and each unique nucleotide sequence was defined as a clonotype. Clonotypes were aligned to IMGT TRBV, TRBD and TRBJ reference segments using MiTCR v1.1. The analysis was restricted to V-J combinations with a frequency above 0.0001, which together covered over 99% of the repertoires. A TCS score was defined as the ratio of F50 (clonal expansion) to E x V (chaos), with BLOSUM62-based TCRdist applied between CDR3 peptides within each V-J. Welch's t-statistics and random forest reduced roughly 540 V-J features to roughly 13, which were used in a naive Bayes classifier (R e1071). The raw public data were reprocessed by TCRdb itself: fastp quality trimming at Q25, MiXCR clonotype calling, in-frame beta chains only. Rows merge per CDR3 protein into single entries with the most common DNA and genes. TCRdb, not the authors, supplied the V and J calls. Present in this sample are approximately 700,000 distinct CDR3 sequences, less than 20% of which were seen just once. The ten largest clones represent around 7.7% of the sample.

The CDR1 and CDR2 encoded by the germline V gene (reference sequence) are DFQATT and SNEGSKA. The CDR3 covers 14 residues, taking in both the cysteine and the phenylalanine. CDR3 DNA only is kept here, 42 bases in frame from base 1. At the junction V is shortened by 5 bases and J by 4 bases; bases outside the gene matches: 8. This chain is built from TRBV20-1 and TRBJ2-7, and TRBD2 aligns with 10 junction nucleotides. The clonotype originates from a man aged 18 to 35 with Graves' hyperthyroidism. Sequencing was performed on blood. The CDR3 sequence is CSAGLASGGYEQYF. DNA sequence: TGCAGTGCTGGTTTGGCTAGCGGGGGTTACGAGCAGTACTTC.